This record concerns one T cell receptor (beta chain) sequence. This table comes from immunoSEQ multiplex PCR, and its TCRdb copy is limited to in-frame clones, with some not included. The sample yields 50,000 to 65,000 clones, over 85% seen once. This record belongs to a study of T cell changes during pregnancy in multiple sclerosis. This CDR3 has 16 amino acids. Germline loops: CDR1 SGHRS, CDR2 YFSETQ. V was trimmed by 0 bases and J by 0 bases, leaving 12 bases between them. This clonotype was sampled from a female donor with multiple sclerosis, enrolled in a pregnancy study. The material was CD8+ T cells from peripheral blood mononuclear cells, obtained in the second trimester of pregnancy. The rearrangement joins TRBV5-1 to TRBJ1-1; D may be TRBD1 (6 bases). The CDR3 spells CASSLAARGVNTEAFF. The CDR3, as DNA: TGCGCCAGCAGCTTGGCCGCCAGGGGTGTGAACACTGAAGCTTTCTTT.